The table lists the clone carrying this TCR beta chain with many counts. The antigen is undetermined. These data are taken from a study of Graves' ophthalmopathy and Graves' hyperthyroidism. V lost 4 bases to trimming and J lost 2 bases, with 9 bases between them. This CDR3 comprises 13 residues. The germline V gene has CDR1 SGHTA and CDR2 FQGNSA. Study results and caveats: Most clonotypes expanded in thyroid above 0.001 frequency were present in blood too.

The sequenced template was RNA, covering the TCR beta CDR3 region. Amplification began with first-round RT-PCR using HTBI primers, then second-round multiplex PCR was performed. TCRdb re-called the multiplex PCR reads through MiXCR, storing one row per CDR3 protein. Among nearly 400,000 distinct CDR3 sequences listed, about 18% were seen once. The specimen sequenced was peripheral blood. This sequence joins TRBV7-2 and TRBJ2-7, with a tentative D call TRBD1 (5 bases). The source of this sequence is a woman aged 18-35 years with Graves' ophthalmopathy. This CDR3 reads CASSSATAYEQYF. CDR3 bases: TGTGCCAGCAGCTCAGCGACAGCCTACGAGCAGTACTTC.